A single sample gave rise to the 32 T cell receptor beta chains below, sequenced in a study of long-term antiretroviral therapy in people with HIV. A v3.0 immunoSEQ assay was performed at survey level. Clones were read by immunoSEQ multiplex PCR, and TCRdb kept only the in-frame ones, dropping some. The sample lists 42,000 or so clones; approximately 89% were seen once. The material was unsorted PBMCs, obtained 3.1 years after starting antiretroviral therapy. These TCRs come from a woman between 45 and 60 years old with HIV.

The sample holds a few counts of this clone. This chain joins TRBV27 and TRBJ1-1; D remains ambiguous. Germline V gene lookup returns CDR1 MNHEY and CDR2 SMNVEV (reference sequence). This CDR3 has 13 amino acids. V dropped 2 bases and J dropped 8 bases, with 12 bases sitting between them. The CDR3 spells CASSLKVSGEAFF. CDR3 DNA sequence: TGTGCCAGCAGTTTAAAGGTTTCCGGGGAAGCTTTCTTT.

This clone has a single count. V is TRBV27 and J is TRBJ2-1, with 9 bases fitting TRBD2. CDR3 length: 14 residues. Trimming cost V 3 bases and J 4 bases; bases outside gene matches: 1. Germline V gene data show CDR1 as MNHEY and CDR2 as SMNVEV (reference sequence). The CDR3 loop is CASSFAGGYNEQFF. CDR3 nucleotides: TGTGCCAGCAGTTTCGCGGGGGGGTACAATGAGCAGTTCTTC.

J is TRBJ2-2 and V is TRBV18, with unresolved D. Trimming shortened V by 1 base and J by 3 bases, and 9 bases separated the two germline ends. CDR3 size: 15 residues. Germline V gene sequence: CDR1 KGHSH, CDR2 LQKENI. CDR3 residues: CASSPQGPDTGELFF. Here the CDR3 DNA reads TGTGCCAGCTCACCACAAGGACCAGACACCGGGGAGCTGTTTTTT.

This clone was recorded a few times. V and J are TRBV11-2 and TRBJ2-2; D call uncertain. Looked up from germline, CDR1 is SGHAT and CDR2 is FQNNGV. Trimming took 2 bases from V and 0 from J, leaving 4 bases between them. The CDR3 runs 14 residues. In DNA, the CDR3 is TGTGCCAGCAGCTTATACTCGAACACCGGGGAGCTGTTTTTT. Translating gives CASSLYSNTGELFF.

This clone was seen a few times. This rearrangement joins TRBV2 to TRBJ1-5; D is possibly TRBD1 (6 bases). Germline-derived CDR1 and CDR2 are SNHLY and FYNNEI. The V and J ends lost 6 bases and 0 bases respectively, with 15 bases between them. CDR3 length: 16 residues. CDR3 amino acids: CASRRGVSNSNQPQHF. In nucleotides, the CDR3 is TGTGCCAGCAGAAGGGGGGTCAGTAATAGCAATCAGCCCCAGCATTTT.

The CDR3 region has the DNA TGTGCCAGCAAGATCACAGGATCTGGAAACACCATATATTTT. Its translation: CASKITGSGNTIYF. The chain combines TRBV6-1 with TRBJ1-3; a possible D gene is TRBD1 (5 bases). V was cut by 7 bases and J by 1 base, with 11 bases left in between. The length of the CDR3 is 14 residues. Germline assignment: CDR1 MNHNS and CDR2 SASEGT.

The CDR3 nucleotides are TGTGCCAGTATCGGTCAGGGCCCCTACGAGCAGTACTTC. It codes for CASIGQGPYEQYF. The V gene is TRBV19, the J gene TRBJ2-7; perhaps TRBD1 as D (5 bases). Per the germline V gene, CDR1 is LNHDA and CDR2 is SQIVND (reference sequence). V dropped 7 bases and J dropped 2 bases, with 12 bases sitting between them. This CDR3 spans 13 amino acids.

This clone has a single count. The V gene is TRBV9, the J gene TRBJ1-3, with D tentatively TRBD1 (6 bases). The CDR3 has 15 amino acids. Trimming took off 4 bases at V and 0 bases at J, with 11 bases between the two ends. Germline values: CDR1 SGDLS, CDR2 YYNGEE. CDR3 region: CASSNGQLSGNTIYF. The CDR3 nucleotides are TGTGCCAGCAGCAACGGACAGCTCTCTGGAAACACCATATATTTT.

The V gene is TRBV7-2, the J gene TRBJ1-2; D remains unclear. The CDR3 consists of 16 residues. The V end lost 6 bases, the J end lost 2 bases, and 19 bases lay between the germline ends. In germline, CDR1 is SGHTA, CDR2 FQGNSA. The chain's CDR3 is CASSPAAVGLNYGYTF. The DNA of the CDR3 is TGTGCCAGCAGTCCCGCAGCGGTCGGATTAAACTATGGCTACACCTTC.

The chain links TRBV30 to TRBJ2-3, with 11 bases lining up with TRBD2. Germline lookup yields CDR1 GTSNPN and CDR2 SVGIG (reference sequence). This CDR3 is 15 amino acids long. The V and J ends lost 0 bases and 4 bases, in that order; junction bases with no gene match: 3. CDR3 bases: TGTGCCTGGAGTGTAATAGCGGGGGGGCCAGATACGCAGTATTTT. Translating it yields CAWSVIAGGPDTQYF. The full variable domain, in which reference TRBV30 and TRBJ2-3 provide the parts outside the CDR3, is SQTIHQWPATLVQPVGSPLSLECTVEGTSNPNLYWYRQAAGRGLQLLFYSVGIGQISSEVPQNLSASRPQDRQFILSSKKLLLSDSGFYLCAWSVIAGGPDTQYFGPGTRLTVL.

This chain links TRBV18 with TRBJ2-3; TRBD2 agrees at 10 bases. Trimming at V came to 6 bases and at J to 3 bases, leaving 9 bases not matched to a gene. This CDR3 has 16 amino acids. The V gene's germline CDR1 is KGHSH and CDR2 LQKENI. The CDR3 coding sequence is TGTGCCAGCTCGCCTCCGACTAGCGGGCTAACAGATACGCAGTATTTT. It specifies CASSPPTSGLTDTQYF.

The chain links TRBV5-4 to TRBJ2-5; TRBD2 agrees at 8 bases. The trim removed 4 bases at V and 1 base at J, leaving 3 bases unmatched. The germline V gene has CDR1 SGHNT and CDR2 YYREEE (reference sequence). This CDR3 has 14 residues. CDR3 sequence reads: CASSVSGAQETQYF. CDR3 DNA sequence: TGTGCCAGCAGCGTTAGCGGGGCCCAAGAGACCCAGTACTTC.

CDR3 in amino acids: CASSRRPLTGSSYNEQFF. The CDR3 DNA is TGTGCCAGCAGTCGGCGGCCTTTAACAGGGAGCTCCTACAATGAGCAGTTCTTC. The rearrangement links TRBV2 to TRBJ2-1, with D maybe TRBD1 (6 bases). CDR1 is SNHLY, CDR2 FYNNEI, per germline. CDR3 size: 18 residues. V was clipped by 5 bases and J by 0 bases, with 20 bases between them.

The chain is built from TRBV5-1 and TRBJ1-4; D remains ambiguous. The CDR3 covers 12 residues. V was shortened by 0 bases and J by 8 bases, with 5 bases between the two germline ends. CDR1 is SGHRS and CDR2 is YFSETQ in the germline V gene. The CDR3 DNA is TGCGCCAGCAGCTTGGATTTCGAAAAACTGTTTTTT. It yields the protein CASSLDFEKLFF.

This chain connects TRBV6-4 to TRBJ1-1, with TRBD1 matching over 7 bases. Trimming at V came to 2 bases and at J to 5 bases, leaving 2 bases not matched to a gene. Germline loops: CDR1 MRHNA, CDR2 SNTAGT. This CDR3 contains 13 residues. CDR3 residues: CASSDGTDTEAFF. CDR3 nucleotide sequence: TGTGCCAGCAGTGACGGGACAGATACTGAAGCTTTCTTT.

The gene calls are TRBV2 and TRBJ2-5; TRBD2 matches at 9 bases. The V and J ends lost 6 bases and 2 bases, in that order; junction bases with no gene match: 10. This CDR3 contains 16 residues. Germline CDR1 SNHLY, CDR2 FYNNEI. The CDR3 nucleotides read TGTGCCAGCAGGGGGGGGCTAGCGGGGTTTCAAGAGACCCAGTACTTC. As protein: CASRGGLAGFQETQYF. Full variable domain (outside the CDR3, taken from reference TRBV2 and TRBJ2-5): EPEVTQTPSHQVTQMGQEVILRCVPISNHLYFYWYRQILGQKVEFLVSFYNNEISEKSEIFDDQFSVERPDGSNFTLKIRSTKLEDSAMYFCASRGGLAGFQETQYFGPGTRLLVL.

This clone was seen a few times. The V and J genes are TRBV5-4 and TRBJ1-6, with D possibly TRBD1 on 5 matching bases. The CDR3 has 14 residues. The V gene lost 2 bases and the J gene lost 10 bases, with 13 bases spanning the gap. CDR1 is SGHNT and CDR2 is YYREEE in the germline V gene (reference sequence). CDR3 loop: CASSFDQGNSPLHF. For the CDR3, the DNA is TGTGCCAGCAGCTTTGATCAGGGTAACTCACCCCTCCACTTT.

This clone has a handful of counts. This chain links TRBV27 with TRBJ1-1; D may be TRBD1 (5 bases). Trimming removed 2 bases at V and 7 bases at J, with 14 bases between. This CDR3 contains 14 residues. Germline V lookup: CDR1 MNHEY, CDR2 SMNVEV (reference sequence). The CDR3 loop reads CASSLNAGPYEAFF. In DNA, the CDR3 is TGTGCCAGCAGTTTAAATGCGGGACCCTATGAAGCTTTCTTT.

The chain uses TRBV18 and TRBJ2-5, with unresolved D. Trimming shortened V by 5 bases and J by 1 base, and 2 bases separated the two germline ends. Germline loops: CDR1 KGHSH, CDR2 LQKENI. This CDR3 contains 11 residues. In DNA form, the CDR3 reads TGTGCCAGCTCAATCCAAGAGACCCAGTACTTC. Translated: CASSIQETQYF.

The V gene is TRBV14, the J gene TRBJ1-2; D may be TRBD1 (6 bases). CDR1 and CDR2 (germline): SGHDN, FVKESK. With 0 bases removed from V and 0 bases from J, the gap between germline ends came to 14 bases. This CDR3 spans 17 amino acids. CDR3 nucleotides: TGTGCCAGCAGCCAAGATCTCCTTAACAGGGCTAACTATGGCTACACCTTC. It specifies CASSQDLLNRANYGYTF.

The chain combines TRBV9 with TRBJ1-2; TRBD1 might be the D (6 bases). The CDR3 length is 14 residues. V lost 6 bases and J lost 0, with 12 bases in between. Germline lookup yields CDR1 SGDLS and CDR2 YYNGEE. CDR3 nucleotides: TGTGCCAGCAACCGGGAGGGGGCTAACTATGGCTACACCTTC. Translated, it gives CASNREGANYGYTF.

This chain links TRBV6-1 with TRBJ2-6; TRBD2 is a possible D gene (7 bases). Germline CDR1 reads MNHNS; CDR2 reads SASEGT. Trimming took 3 bases from V and 4 from J, leaving 16 bases between them. CDR3 length: 17 residues. The CDR3: CASSDTPGGLGANVLTF. CDR3 sequence (DNA): TGTGCCAGCAGTGACACCCCCGGGGGGCTCGGGGCCAACGTCCTGACTTTC.

V is TRBV9 and J is TRBJ2-3; D unresolved. V was pared by 7 bases and J by 1 base, with 10 bases between. The germline CDR1 and CDR2 sequences are SGDLS and YYNGEE. The CDR3 contains 13 residues. DNA for the CDR3: TGTGCCAGCGCCCCCCTAGGCACAGATACGCAGTATTTT. Protein sequence: CASAPLGTDTQYF.

The genes are TRBV11-2 and TRBJ2-5; 8 nucleotides line up with TRBD2. The CDR3 runs to 17 residues. V shed 5 bases and J 4 bases; nucleotides not matched to a gene: 15. The V gene's germline CDR1 is SGHAT and CDR2 FQNNGV. The CDR3 DNA reads as TGTGCCAGCAGCCCCGTGAGACTAGCGAGAGGGTTAGAGACCCAGTACTTC. Its protein is CASSPVRLARGLETQYF.

The V gene is TRBV16, the J gene TRBJ2-7, with 9 positions matching TRBD1. Trimming removed 5 bases from V and 7 bases from J; junction bases left unmatched: 6. Germline CDR1 reads KGHSY; CDR2 reads FQNENV. The CDR3 consists of 13 residues. The CDR3 region is CASSRDREGEQYF. The CDR3 nucleotides are TGTGCCAGCAGCAGGGACAGGGAGGGTGAGCAGTACTTC.

CDR3 in DNA: TGTGCCAGCAGTGATTCCTACGAGCAGTACTTC. It yields the protein CASSDSYEQYF. The chain uses TRBV6-5 and TRBJ2-7; D gene uncertain. V was clipped by 5 bases and J by 1 base, with 3 bases between them. CDR1 MNHEY and CDR2 SVGAGI come from the germline V gene. CDR3 size: 11 residues.

The chain has TRBV30 and TRBJ2-1; 12 nucleotides agree with TRBD1. The trim removed 3 bases at V and 3 bases at J, leaving 6 bases unmatched. Germline V CDR1 and CDR2: GTSNPN, SVGIG (reference sequence). This CDR3 is 16 amino acids long. Written as DNA, the CDR3 is TGTGCCTGGAGCGGGGGACAGGGGGCGAGCTACAATGAGCAGTTCTTC. Protein product: CAWSGGQGASYNEQFF.

The gene calls are TRBV6-5 and TRBJ2-3; possible D gene TRBD2, 5 bases. Trimming removed 5 bases at V and 0 bases at J, with 12 bases between. The CDR3 covers 15 residues. CDR1 and CDR2 (germline): MNHEY, SVGAGI. CDR3 coding DNA: TGTGCCAGCAGTCGCCTGGACTGGAGCACAGATACGCAGTATTTT. It codes for CASSRLDWSTDTQYF.

The chain employs TRBV6-1 and TRBJ2-5; 7 bases fit TRBD1. J lost 1 base, V lost 6 bases, and 8 bases had no gene match. Germline V gene lookup returns CDR1 MNHNS and CDR2 SASEGT. The CDR3 consists of 15 residues. CDR3 residues: CASRGQDFPQETQYF. CDR3 bases: TGTGCCAGCAGAGGACAGGATTTTCCCCAAGAGACCCAGTACTTC.

The gene calls are TRBV9 and TRBJ2-7; D is perhaps TRBD1 (6 bases). The CDR3 extends over 14 amino acids. Germline loops: CDR1 SGDLS, CDR2 YYNGEE. V was clipped by 2 bases and J by 2 bases, with 11 bases between them. Here the CDR3 DNA reads TGTGCCAGCAGCGTTCGGGACAACCCCTACGAGCAGTACTTC. It specifies CASSVRDNPYEQYF.

This clone appeared a few times. V is TRBV5-4 and J is TRBJ2-3; TRBD2 matches 9 bases. CDR3 size: 15 residues. V lost 5 bases, J lost 4 bases, and 8 bases stayed unmatched. Germline V lookup: CDR1 SGHNT, CDR2 YYREEE (reference sequence). Written as DNA, the CDR3 is TGTGCCAGCAGGGTTGGGAGACTAGCGGCAGATACGCAGTATTTT. Amino acid sequence: CASRVGRLAADTQYF.

This chain joins TRBV18 and TRBJ1-2, with 10 bases fitting TRBD1. This CDR3 is 18 amino acids long. The ends lost 6 bases at V and 0 bases at J; junction bases unmatched: 13. The germline CDR1 and CDR2 sequences are KGHSH and LQKENI. As DNA, the CDR3 is TGTGCCAGCTCCCAGACGCGGGACAGGGGTTTAGCTAACTATGGCTACACCTTC. Protein sequence: CASSQTRDRGLANYGYTF.